The 14 T cell receptor beta chains given below trace back to one sample, sequenced in a study of blood T cell repertoires in COVID-19. Sequencing was performed with immunoSEQ multiplex PCR; in TCRdb, only in-frame clones are kept and a portion is missing. The profile shows some 64,000 clones, approximately 75% of them singletons. Sequencing was carried out using peripheral blood. The receptors were gathered from a woman aged 55-69 years with acute or convalescent COVID-19.

The chain has TRBV12-5 and TRBJ2-7, with D possibly being TRBD1 (6 bases). V lost 2 bases and J lost 7, with 9 bases in between. The CDR3 totals 12 residues. Germline-derived CDR1 and CDR2 are LGHNT and FRNRAP. The CDR3 sequence is CASGLNRVEQYF. Written as DNA, the CDR3 is TGTGCTAGTGGTTTGAACAGGGTGGAGCAGTACTTC.

The chain recombines TRBV5-6 with TRBJ2-7; TRBD1 is a possible D gene (6 bases). Germline-derived CDR1 and CDR2 are SGHDT and YYEEEE. The CDR3 consists of 15 residues. With 0 bases removed from V and 3 bases from J, the gap between germline ends came to 13 bases. The CDR3 here is CASSLDQGLHYEQYF. CDR3 nucleotide sequence: TGTGCCAGCAGCTTGGATCAGGGGCTACACTACGAGCAGTACTTC. The full variable domain, in which reference TRBV5-6 and TRBJ2-7 provide the parts outside the CDR3, is DAGVTQSPTHLIKTRGQQVTLRCSPKSGHDTVSWYQQALGQGPQFIFQYYEEEERQRGNFPDRFSGHQFPNYSSELNVNALLLGDSALYLCASSLDQGLHYEQYFGPGTRLTVT.

This sequence joins TRBV7-9 and TRBJ2-2; D is ambiguous. There are 14 residues in the CDR3. V was shortened by 8 bases and J by 2 bases, with 12 bases between the two germline ends. In germline, CDR1 is SEHNR, CDR2 FQNEAQ (reference sequence). CDR3 sequence: CASHWADNTGELFF. The CDR3 DNA sequence: TGTGCCAGCCACTGGGCAGATAACACCGGGGAGCTGTTTTTT.

The genes are TRBV18 and TRBJ1-1; 7 positions agree with TRBD1. From germline, CDR1 is KGHSH and CDR2 LQKENI. V was pared by 4 bases and J by 1 base, with 6 bases of the junction left unmatched. The CDR3 has 15 amino acids. This chain's CDR3 is CASSLSRTGNTEAFF. The CDR3 DNA follows: TGTGCCAGCTCACTTTCCCGGACAGGGAACACTGAAGCTTTCTTT.

This sequence joins TRBV5-1 and TRBJ2-2, with 10 bases lining up with TRBD2. Germline V gene sequence: CDR1 SGHRS, CDR2 YFSETQ. The CDR3 spans 15 residues. V trimming: 4 bases; J trimming: 7 bases; junction bases outside the gene matches: 7. CDR3 amino acids: CASSRSGGAGGELFF. CDR3 bases: TGCGCCAGCAGCAGAAGCGGGGGGGCTGGCGGGGAGCTGTTTTTT.

The gene calls are TRBV5-1 and TRBJ2-1; 11 positions match TRBD2. CDR1 and CDR2 (germline): SGHRS, YFSETQ. V gave up 4 bases and J gave up 8 bases; unmatched junction bases: 11. The CDR3 sequence is 16 residues long. CDR3 in DNA: TGCGCCAGCAGCCCCCGGCTAGCGGGGGGTTCCTATGAGCAGTTCTTC. Translation: CASSPRLAGGSYEQFF.

The V and J genes are TRBV30 and TRBJ2-6; 9 nucleotides match TRBD1. The CDR3 has 15 amino acids. The germline V gene encodes CDR1 GTSNPN and CDR2 SVGIG (reference sequence). Trimming took 7 bases from V and 0 from J; bases not matched to a gene: 4. The CDR3, as DNA: TGTGCCTTTGACAGGGGGGCCTCTGGGGCCAACGTCCTGACTTTC. As protein: CAFDRGASGANVLTF.

The rearrangement uses TRBV4-3 and TRBJ2-5; D perhaps matches TRBD2 (5 bases). The V end lost 4 bases, the J end lost 3 bases, and 9 bases lay between the germline ends. Germline CDR1 LGHNA, CDR2 YSLEER. The CDR3 spans 13 residues. CDR3 region: CASSPNGEETQYF. CDR3 nucleotides: TGCGCCAGCAGCCCCAACGGGGAAGAGACCCAGTACTTC.

This chain joins TRBV3-1 (or the pseudogene TRBV3-2) and TRBJ1-2, with D uncertain. The CDR3 has 12 amino acids. Trimming removed 1 base at V and 4 bases at J, with 4 bases between. Germline V lookup: CDR1 LGHDT, CDR2 YNNKEL (reference sequence). The CDR3 nucleotides read TGTGCCAGCAGCCAAGGGCCCTATGGCTACACCTTC. This gives the protein CASSQGPYGYTF.

The chain carries TRBV29-1 and TRBJ1-2; D is uncertain. Between the trimmed V and J ends, which lost 3 bases and 3 bases, there was a span of 8 bases. The CDR3 is made up of 12 amino acids. CDR1 and CDR2 from the germline V gene are SQVTM and ANQGSEA. CDR3 in amino acids: CSVDNYDYGYTF. The DNA of the CDR3 is TGCAGCGTTGATAACTATGACTATGGCTACACCTTC.

The J gene is TRBJ1-2, the V gene TRBV3-1 (or the pseudogene TRBV3-2), with D perhaps matching TRBD1 (5 bases). CDR1 is LGHDT and CDR2 is YNNKEL in the germline V gene (reference sequence). V was cut by 1 base and J by 11 bases, with 14 bases left in between. CDR3 size: 13 residues. CDR3 nucleotide sequence: TGTGCCAGCAGCCAAGTTCGGGGGTTTGAGTACACCTTC. Translating it yields CASSQVRGFEYTF.

The chain uses TRBV15 and TRBJ1-1, with D possibly matching TRBD1 (5 bases). With 3 bases removed from V and 4 bases from J, the gap between germline ends came to 15 bases. Per the germline V gene, CDR1 is LNHNV and CDR2 is YYDKDF (reference sequence). The CDR3 runs to 15 residues. The CDR3 sequence: CATSRAVVRGTEAFF. CDR3 DNA: TGTGCCACCAGCAGGGCAGTGGTAAGGGGCACTGAAGCTTTCTTT.

The chain links TRBV20-1 to TRBJ2-5; D is perhaps TRBD2 (6 bases). This CDR3 has 12 residues. Germline V gene sequence: CDR1 DFQATT, CDR2 SNEGSKA (reference sequence). Trimming took off 3 bases at V and 2 bases at J, with 7 bases between the two ends. CDR3 sequence: CSASREQETQYF. In nucleotides, the CDR3 is TGCAGTGCTAGTCGGGAGCAAGAGACCCAGTACTTC.

The CDR3 loop is CASRPRVNTEAFF. As DNA, the CDR3 is TGCGCCAGCAGGCCCAGGGTGAACACTGAAGCTTTCTTT. The gene calls are TRBV5-1 and TRBJ1-1; a weak D match, TRBD1 (5 bases). Trimming removed 5 bases at V and 0 bases at J, with 8 bases between. CDR3 length: 13 residues. Germline CDR1 reads SGHRS; CDR2 reads YFSETQ.